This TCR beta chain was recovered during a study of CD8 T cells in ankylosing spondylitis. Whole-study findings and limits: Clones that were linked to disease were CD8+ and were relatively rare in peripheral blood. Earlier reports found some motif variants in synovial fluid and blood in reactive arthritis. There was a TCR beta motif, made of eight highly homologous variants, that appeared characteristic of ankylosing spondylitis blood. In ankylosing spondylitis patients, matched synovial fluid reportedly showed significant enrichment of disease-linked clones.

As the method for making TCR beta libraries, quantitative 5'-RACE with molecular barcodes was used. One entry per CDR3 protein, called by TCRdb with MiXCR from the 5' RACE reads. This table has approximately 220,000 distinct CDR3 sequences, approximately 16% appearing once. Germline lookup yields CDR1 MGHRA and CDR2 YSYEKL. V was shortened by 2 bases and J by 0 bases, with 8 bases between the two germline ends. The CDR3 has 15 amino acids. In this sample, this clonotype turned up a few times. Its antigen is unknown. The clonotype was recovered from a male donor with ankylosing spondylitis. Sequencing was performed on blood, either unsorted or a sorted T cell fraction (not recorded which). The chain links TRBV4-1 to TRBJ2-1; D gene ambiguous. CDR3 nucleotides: TGCGCCAGCAGCCAAAATCCCACCTCCTACAATGAGCAGTTCTTC. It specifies CASSQNPTSYNEQFF.